Below are 16 T cell receptor beta chains sequenced from a single sample in a study of CXCR3-negative and CXCR3-positive naive CD8 T cells. 5' RACE with UMI labels generated the TRB cDNA libraries. TCRdb reprocessed the 5' RACE reads, keeping one entry per CDR3 protein, no DNA. This table holds about 28,000 distinct CDR3 sequences. The sequenced material came from memory CD8+ T cells from blood. Every receptor here comes from a human donor in good health. Some clones in this sample may be carry-over from other donors' samples.

The chain links TRBV20-1 to TRBJ2-5. The length of the CDR3 is 14 residues. The germline gives CDR1 DFQATT, CDR2 SNEGSKA (reference sequence). CDR3: CSAASGRDQETQYF.

The rearrangement uses TRBV20-1 and TRBJ2-3; TCRdb gives TRBD1 as the D gene, but with no DNA this cannot be confirmed. The CDR3 has 20 amino acids. Germline assignment: CDR1 DFQATT and CDR2 SNEGSKA (reference sequence). The CDR3 loop reads CSARDPLAGKSRVVTDTQYF.

This chain connects TRBV7-2 to TRBJ2-5; TCRdb's D gene call, TRBD1, goes unchecked for lack of DNA. CDR1 is SGHTA, CDR2 FQGNSA, per germline. This CDR3 has 16 residues. CDR3 amino acids: CASSLGTGGYQETQYF.

The rearrangement links TRBV5-5 to TRBJ2-1. Germline V gene data show CDR1 as SGHKS and CDR2 as YYEKEE (reference sequence). The CDR3 spans 13 residues. The chain's CDR3 is CASSFARSNEQFF.

This chain connects TRBV20-1 to TRBJ2-7. The length of the CDR3 is 15 residues. Germline-derived CDR1 and CDR2 are DFQATT and SNEGSKA (reference sequence). CDR3 protein: CSATKVGSSSYEQYF.

The rearrangement uses TRBV11-3 and TRBJ2-7; lacking DNA, the TRBD2 call made by TCRdb goes unchecked. The CDR3 totals 14 residues. CDR1 is SGHNT, CDR2 YENEEA, per germline. CDR3 sequence reads: CASSLARGSYEQYF.

The rearrangement links TRBV7-3 to TRBJ2-7; checking the TCRdb D call of TRBD1 is not possible without DNA. CDR1 is SGHTA and CDR2 is FQGTGA in the germline V gene. The CDR3 extends over 16 amino acids. CDR3 in amino acids: CASSRGPGQGTYEQYF.

By frequency, this clonotype registers medium-sized. This sequence joins TRBV3-1 and TRBJ1-2. The CDR3 spans 14 residues. Germline loops: CDR1 LGHDT, CDR2 YNNKEL (reference sequence). The CDR3 protein is CASSQGSAAYGYTF.

The chain carries TRBV7-2 and TRBJ2-1. Germline CDR1 and CDR2: SGHTA and FQGNSA. There are 14 residues in the CDR3. The CDR3 loop is CASSLGSVNNEQFF.

The chain employs TRBV27 and TRBJ2-1; the D gene TCRdb calls, TRBD2, cannot be checked with no DNA. Looked up from germline, CDR1 is MNHEY and CDR2 is SMNVEV (reference sequence). CDR3 size: 14 residues. The CDR3 here is CASSLIAGYNEQFF.

The rearrangement links TRBV7-9 to TRBJ2-7; TCRdb gives TRBD1 as the D gene, but with no DNA this cannot be confirmed. The CDR3 is made up of 16 amino acids. CDR1 and CDR2 from the germline V gene are SEHNR and FQNEAQ (reference sequence). The CDR3 reads CASSLGVTGPSYEQYF.

This clonotype shows up as large by frequency. This chain joins TRBV27 and TRBJ2-5. CDR1 and CDR2 from the germline V gene are MNHEY and SMNVEV (reference sequence). This CDR3 spans 14 amino acids. CDR3: CASRDLVLPATQYF.

This chain uses TRBV7-2 with TRBJ2-7; TCRdb's D gene call, TRBD1, goes unchecked for lack of DNA. Germline V lookup: CDR1 SGHTA, CDR2 FQGNSA. The CDR3 is made up of 16 amino acids. The CDR3 is CASSLAILAPLDEQYF.

The chain joins TRBV9 to TRBJ1-4; TCRdb gives TRBD1 as the D gene, but with no DNA this cannot be confirmed. CDR3 size: 18 residues. Germline V gene data show CDR1 as SGDLS and CDR2 as YYNGEE. The CDR3 reads CASSPGGGSIGTNEKLFF.

CDR3: CASSFRGQAYILSGNTIYF. V and J are TRBV28 and TRBJ1-3; TCRdb's D call of TRBD1 is untestable without DNA. The CDR3 has 19 amino acids. CDR1 is MDHEN and CDR2 is SYDVKM in the germline V gene.

The chain uses TRBV28 and TRBJ2-1; TCRdb picks TRBD2, but there is no DNA to check that call. The CDR3 contains 15 residues. Germline loops: CDR1 MDHEN, CDR2 SYDVKM. The CDR3 is CASSLDLLAVDEQFF.